This T cell receptor (beta chain) was sequenced during a study of vaccination and CD4 T cells after COVID-19. Treatment reported: roughly 10-day PBMC culture with coronavirus spike peptide pools or control peptides (ViraFEST assay). Positive PCR tests came between March and December 2020, ahead of the US Alpha, Beta and Delta variants. Note on this clonotype: Its antigen is unidentified.

Sequenced with the Oncomine TCR Beta short-read assay was DNA taken from cultured CD4+ T cells. Via MiXCR, TCRdb re-called the PCR reads, giving one row per CDR3 protein. Of 13,000 or so distinct CDR3 sequences listed, roughly 37% are singletons. Trimming stripped 5 bases from V and 2 bases from J, with 7 bases between. Germline loops: CDR1 MNHNS, CDR2 SASEGT. This CDR3 has 13 residues. This rearrangement joins TRBV6-1 to TRBJ1-5, with TRBD1 as a possible D gene (5 bases). The origin of this receptor is a human donor who had recovered from COVID-19. The sample comprised CD4+ T cells from blood, cultured in vitro. Here the CDR3 reads CASSTGRNQPQHF. The CDR3 DNA sequence: TGTGCCAGCAGTACAGGCCGCAATCAGCCCCAGCATTTT.